This T cell receptor beta chain was recorded in a study of CD8 T cells in Susac syndrome. This clonotype was counted a few times. Healthy donors matched for age and sex were used as controls. cDNA came from 0.5 to 1 ug RNA primed by random hexamers. An immunoSEQ multiplex PCR generated amplified TCR beta CDR3 products spanning 54 Vbeta and 13 Jbeta. From the immunoSEQ multiplex PCR reads, TCRdb called clonotypes with MiXCR, one entry per CDR3 protein. This sample has around 190,000 distinct CDR3 sequences, with approximately 93% found just once. This TCR was sampled from a human donor in good health. Sequencing was carried out using CD4+ T cells from PBMCs.

DNA of the CDR3: TGTGCCAGCAACCTACTAGGGACTGGAGATACGCAGTATTTT. Protein product: CASNLLGTGDTQYF. This rearrangement joins TRBV7-2 to TRBJ2-3; D is possibly TRBD2 (6 bases). The CDR3 is made up of 14 amino acids. With 7 bases removed from V and 5 bases from J, the gap between germline ends came to 16 bases. Per germline, CDR1 SGHTA and CDR2 FQGNSA.